This TCR beta chain comes out of a study of Ad26.COV2.S vaccination and SARS-CoV-2 variants. To note about this clone: Its antigen is unknown.

Germline assignment: CDR1 MDHEN and CDR2 SYDVKM. V was trimmed by 2 bases and J by 5 bases, leaving 18 bases between them. The CDR3 is 16 residues long. The treatment denotes: roughly 20 received Ad26.COV2.S at low or high dose, single or two shots; about 5 received placebo; per-sample allocation not given. Collection of samples fell on day 63 after the first vaccine or placebo injection. Study results and limitations: Substantial post-vaccination breadth of spike-specific CD8+ and CD4+ T cell responses was reported.

Libraries were prepared by immunoSEQ multiplex PCR; TCRdb keeps only in-frame clonotypes and omits some of them. The table records 380,000 or so clones, roughly 90% of them present only once. The rearrangement uses TRBV28 and TRBJ1-2; the D is unclear. This TCR came from a person between 18 and 65 years old who received the Ad26.COV2.S COVID-19 vaccine or a placebo. The sample here was peripheral blood, taken in a trial of Ad26.COV2.S vaccine versus placebo. DNA of the CDR3: TGTGCCAGCAGTTTAGGCATGCAGGCGAAAGATTATGGCTACACCTTC. Its protein product is CASSLGMQAKDYGYTF.